Presented here are 11 T cell receptor beta chains from one specimen sequenced in a study of vaccination effects on CD4 cells after COVID-19 (dated by TCRdb to between 2021 and 2024). Their specific antigens are unknown. Library preparation employed the immunoSEQ multiplex PCR assay. TCRdb retrieved this table from immuneACCESS and kept in-frame rearrangements only. Not all clones are present; in checked studies, unresolved V genes account for under half, and no reason is known for the remainder. The sample contains 40,000 to 50,000 clones, roughly 70% of them found a single time. The ten most abundant clones make up about 28% of the sample. In the ViraFEST assay, PBMC were stimulated with viral peptide pools, and antigen-specific CD4+ T cell clonotypes were then identified by expansion using TCR sequencing. After about 10 days of culture, CD4+ T cells were isolated with the EasySep CD4+ T cell isolation kit. Negative nucleocapsid antibody results before and after vaccination confirmed that the healthy vaccine recipients had no prior SARS-CoV-2 infection.

The source was CD4+ T cells from PBMCs cultured with HCoV-OC43 spike peptides, collected before COVID-19 vaccination. What the cell subset or site label conveys for this sample: HCoV-OC43 spike overlapping peptide pool stimulation. These receptors were obtained from a human donor who received a COVID-19 vaccine.

The rearrangement links TRBV6-5 to TRBJ1-3; tentatively, D is TRBD1 (6 bases). Germline V CDR1 and CDR2: MNHEY, SVGAGI. CDR3 length: 16 residues. Between the trimmed V and J ends, which lost 0 bases and 4 bases, there was a span of 13 bases. The chain's CDR3 is CASSYSRGGLGNTIYF. The CDR3 region has the DNA TGTGCCAGCAGTTACTCGCGTGGGGGGCTGGGAAACACCATATATTTT.

The chain is built from TRBV4-1 and TRBJ1-6, with 9 bases identical to TRBD1. CDR3 size: 16 residues. In germline, CDR1 is MGHRA, CDR2 YSYEKL. After removal of 3 bases from V and 9 bases from J, the junction contained 9 bases not matched to a gene. DNA for the CDR3: TGCGCCAGCAGCCAGGCCGGGACAGGGCCTTCTTCACCCCTCCACTTT. Translating it yields CASSQAGTGPSSPLHF.

This clone was observed a single time. V usage is TRBV7-9 and J usage is TRBJ1-1; TRBD1 aligns across 8 bases. The germline CDR1 and CDR2 sequences are SEHNR and FQNEAQ (reference sequence). This CDR3 is 14 amino acids long. After removal of 5 bases from V and 3 bases from J, the junction contained 5 bases not matched to a gene. The CDR3 spells CASSLGQDYTEAFF. DNA of the CDR3: TGTGCCAGCAGCCTGGGACAGGATTACACTGAAGCTTTCTTT. Together with reference TRBV7-9 and TRBJ1-1, the CDR3 gives the full variable domain: DTGVSQNPRHKITKRGQNVTFRCDPISEHNRLYWYRQTLGQGPEFLTYFQNEAQLEKSRLLSDRFSAERPKGSFSTLEIQRTEQGDSAMYLCASSLGQDYTEAFFGQGTRLTVV.

CDR3 sequence: CASSQMGTGWLHF. The CDR3 bases are TGCGCCAGCAGCCAAATGGGGACAGGGTGGCTCCACTTT. V usage is TRBV4-1 and J usage is TRBJ1-6; 9 nucleotides match TRBD1. The CDR3 consists of 13 residues. Germline trimming cut 2 bases from V and 16 bases from J; bases unmatched to any gene: 6. Looked up from germline, CDR1 is MGHRA and CDR2 is YSYEKL.

The CDR3 DNA is TGCAGCGTTGACCATGGCTACACCTTC. Its translation is CSVDHGYTF. V usage is TRBV29-1 and J usage is TRBJ1-2; no clear D. The CDR3 spans 9 residues. The V end was cut by 3 bases, the J end by 6 bases, with 2 bases between. Per germline, CDR1 SQVTM and CDR2 ANQGSEA.

The gene calls are TRBV12-3 or TRBV12-4 and TRBJ1-3; D gene ambiguous. The V and J ends lost 6 bases and 4 bases respectively, with 10 bases between them. The CDR3 has 13 amino acids. CDR3 coding DNA: TGTGCCAGCAGGCCCCTGGGCGGAAACACCATATATTTT. This encodes CASRPLGGNTIYF.

This clone has a handful of counts. This chain joins TRBV3-1 (or the pseudogene TRBV3-2) and TRBJ1-2; D is unresolved. The CDR3 is 14 residues long. The V gene's germline CDR1 is LGHDT and CDR2 YNNKEL (reference sequence). V lost 1 base and J 3 bases, leaving 9 bases between the germline ends. The CDR3 nucleotides are TGTGCCAGCAGCCAAGGTTGGAGAGACTATGGCTACACCTTC. Translated, it gives CASSQGWRDYGYTF.

The V gene is TRBV3-1 (or the pseudogene TRBV3-2), the J gene TRBJ2-7; D gene uncertain. This CDR3 has 14 amino acids. With 0 bases removed from V and 0 bases from J, the gap between germline ends came to 6 bases. The germline V gene has CDR1 LGHDT and CDR2 YNNKEL (reference sequence). In DNA form, the CDR3 reads TGTGCCAGCAGCCAAGAGGTAAGCTCCTACGAGCAGTACTTC. This codes for CASSQEVSSYEQYF.

The chain links TRBV5-6 to TRBJ2-1, with D perhaps TRBD1 or TRBD2 (5 bases each). In germline, CDR1 is SGHDT, CDR2 YYEEEE. The CDR3 contains 15 residues. Trimming took 1 base from V and 5 from J, leaving 13 bases between them. The DNA for the CDR3 is TGTGCCAGCAGCTTGAGGGCCAGGGACCACAATGAGCAGTTCTTC. Encoded protein: CASSLRARDHNEQFF.

The V call is TRBV27, the J call TRBJ1-2; D is undetermined. The CDR3 has 13 residues. Germline loops: CDR1 MNHEY, CDR2 SMNVEV (reference sequence). The V end lost 7 bases, the J end lost 4 bases, and 13 bases lay between the germline ends. Written as DNA, the CDR3 is TGTGCCAGCACGGGTTTAAAGGCCTATGGCTACACCTTC. Its protein product is CASTGLKAYGYTF.

The chain combines TRBV7-8 with TRBJ2-1; TRBD2 matches 8 bases. Germline CDR1 is SGHVS and CDR2 is FQNEAQ. The junction had 5 bases not matched to a gene; V was cut back by 1 base and J by 0 bases. This CDR3 region has 17 residues. As DNA, the CDR3 is TGTGCCAGCAGCTTAGTGGCGGGGGGTCCCTCCTACAATGAGCAGTTCTTC. Protein product: CASSLVAGGPSYNEQFF.